The clone carrying this TCR beta chain was observed at least ten times. Its specificity is not known. This specimen belongs to a study of T-cell reconstitution after alpha-beta-depleted transplantation in children. General study results and limits: Some patients owed their high day-60 TCRbeta diversity to surviving recipient T cells and thymic progenitors. The origin of alpha-beta T cells about two months after transplant was reportedly several hundred expanded graft clones. A year post-transplant, T-cell counts and diversity derived mostly from newly produced T cells.

A TCRbeta library incorporating unique molecular identifiers was prepared. TCRdb itself ran the PCR reads through MiXCR, one entry per CDR3 protein. The top ten hold 28% of the sample, which has over 200,000 distinct CDR3 sequences, around 9.9% seen once. V lost 6 bases and J 0 bases, leaving 7 bases between the germline ends. The CDR3 runs to 13 residues. CDR1 is MNHEY and CDR2 is SVGAGI in the germline V gene. The chain employs TRBV6-5 and TRBJ2-3; D not resolved. This material consisted of PBMCs, taken before TCRalphabeta/CD19-depleted stem cell transplant. This receptor was taken from a child under two years old with acute myeloid leukemia, due to receive a stem cell transplant. The CDR3 protein is CASRATSTDTQYF. The DNA of the CDR3 is TGTGCCAGCAGGGCCACCAGCACAGATACGCAGTATTTT.